These 13 T cell receptor beta chains share one sample of origin, sequenced in a study of Ad26.COV2.S vaccination and SARS-CoV-2 variants. The assay was immunoSEQ multiplex PCR, and TCRdb's table has in-frame clones only and misses some. The sample shows a few hundred thousand clones, over 75% of them seen only once. Treatment in this sample: roughly 19 received Ad26.COV2.S at low or high dose, single or two shots; roughly five received placebo; per-sample allocation not given. Material that was analyzed had been drawn on day 63 after the first vaccine or placebo injection. This specimen was peripheral blood, taken in a trial of Ad26.COV2.S vaccine versus placebo. These receptors originate from a person between 18 and 59 years old who received the Ad26.COV2.S COVID-19 vaccine or a placebo.

This clone appeared a single time. The chain recombines TRBV5-6 with TRBJ1-1; D might be TRBD1 (6 bases). The CDR3 is 16 residues long. CDR1 is SGHDT and CDR2 is YYEEEE in the germline V gene. V lost 3 bases, J lost 1 base, and 16 bases lay in between. CDR3 bases: TGTGCCAGCAGCTCGGTGGGGGGCGCGAGGAACACTGAAGCTTTCTTT. Translation gives CASSSVGGARNTEAFF.

This chain joins TRBV4-2 and TRBJ2-1; no reliable D call. Trimming removed 5 bases from V and 7 bases from J, with 6 bases in between. CDR1 and CDR2 from the germline V gene are LGHNA and YNFKEQ. The CDR3 consists of 11 residues. The CDR3 spells CASSLTNEQFF. CDR3 DNA: TGTGCCAGCAGCTTAACTAATGAGCAGTTCTTC.

The chain has TRBV15 and TRBJ1-5; TRBD1 is a possible D gene (5 bases). Germline CDR1 and CDR2: LNHNV and YYDKDF (reference sequence). V lost 0 bases, J lost 6 bases, and 12 bases lay in between. This CDR3 comprises 15 residues. The CDR3 sequence: CATSRDPQGGQPQHF. The CDR3 DNA sequence: TGTGCCACCAGCAGAGATCCCCAGGGAGGTCAGCCCCAGCATTTT. The variable domain in full, with the rest retrieved from reference TRBV15 and TRBJ1-5, is DAMVIQNPRYQVTQFGKPVTLSCSQTLNHNVMYWYQQKSSQAPKLLFHYYDKDFNNEADTPDNFQSRRPNTSFCFLDIRSPGLGDTAMYLCATSRDPQGGQPQHFGDGTRLSIL.

For the CDR3, the DNA is TGTGCCAGCAGCGAGCGGGGGGAGGTCTACAATGAGCAGTTCTTC. Translation: CASSERGEVYNEQFF. The chain carries TRBV7-3 and TRBJ2-1; TRBD2 agrees at 9 bases. Trimming took 5 bases from V and 3 from J; bases not matched to a gene: 5. The CDR3 has 15 residues. Germline V gives CDR1 SGHTA, CDR2 FQGTGA.

The chain couples TRBV19 to TRBJ2-7; TRBD2 is a possible D gene (5 bases). Germline lookup yields CDR1 LNHDA and CDR2 SQIVND (reference sequence). The V end lost 1 base, the J end lost 2 bases, and 12 bases lay between the germline ends. The CDR3 is 15 amino acids. The CDR3 sequence is CASSIGTRGPYEQYF. CDR3 coding DNA: TGTGCCAGTAGTATAGGGACTCGTGGCCCCTACGAGCAGTACTTC.

The chain carries TRBV30 and TRBJ2-1, with 7 bases lining up with TRBD1. Germline assignment: CDR1 GTSNPN and CDR2 SVGIG (reference sequence). V dropped 5 bases and J dropped 3; count of bases not matched to a gene: 10. The CDR3 sequence is 15 residues long. The CDR3 nucleotides read TGTGCCTGGGCCCGCGGGCCAGGGGGCTACAATGAGCAGTTCTTC. Its protein product is CAWARGPGGYNEQFF.

V gene TRBV7-2 combines with J gene TRBJ2-2; TRBD1 agrees at 9 bases. V lost 8 bases, J lost 0 bases, and 13 bases stayed unmatched. The CDR3 runs 18 residues. The V gene's germline CDR1 is SGHTA and CDR2 FQGNSA. CDR3 nucleotide sequence: TGTGCCAGCCGCACAGGGGGCCCGCTAAGTCCGAACACCGGGGAGCTGTTTTTT. It specifies CASRTGGPLSPNTGELFF.

V usage is TRBV3-1 (or the pseudogene TRBV3-2) and J usage is TRBJ1-1; D unclear. There are 13 residues in the CDR3. Germline CDR1 is LGHDT and CDR2 is YNNKEL (reference sequence). V lost 6 bases and J 0 bases, leaving 8 bases between the germline ends. The CDR3 DNA sequence: TGTGCCAGCAGGAAAACCCTGAACACTGAAGCTTTCTTT. Translated: CASRKTLNTEAFF.

Written as DNA, the CDR3 is TGTGCCAGCAGCGTCCGGGCGGGAGGGCCCCCAGATACGCAGTATTTT. Protein product: CASSVRAGGPPDTQYF. This chain links TRBV9 with TRBJ2-3, with 9 bases that match TRBD2. Germline values: CDR1 SGDLS, CDR2 YYNGEE. The V and J ends lost 2 bases and 4 bases, in that order; junction bases with no gene match: 8. The CDR3 has 16 residues.

V is TRBV28 and J is TRBJ2-2, with a possible D match to TRBD2 (6 bases). The CDR3 sequence is 15 residues long. Germline CDR1 is MDHEN and CDR2 is SYDVKM. Deletions cut 6 bases from V and 2 bases from J, with 13 bases between. The DNA for the CDR3 is TGTGCCAGCAGCCCCGGGACTGACAACACCGGGGAGCTGTTTTTT. Residues: CASSPGTDNTGELFF.

The chain is built from TRBV5-1 and TRBJ1-6; D is ambiguous. Trimming removed 4 bases from V and 3 bases from J, with 14 bases in between. From germline, CDR1 is SGHRS and CDR2 YFSETQ. This CDR3 spans 16 amino acids. The CDR3 loop is CASSRRSGSYNSPLHF. In DNA form, the CDR3 reads TGCGCCAGCAGCCGACGATCGGGGAGCTATAATTCACCCCTCCACTTT. The whole variable domain, filled in from reference TRBV5-1 and TRBJ1-6, reads KAGVTQTPRYLIKTRGQQVTLSCSPISGHRSVSWYQQTPGQGLQFLFEYFSETQRNKGNFPGRFSGRQFSNSRSEMNVSTLELGDSALYLCASSRRSGSYNSPLHFGNGTRLTVT.

This sequence joins TRBV10-3 and TRBJ1-6; D is perhaps TRBD1 (5 bases). The ends were cut back, 4 bases at V and 9 bases at J, with 16 bases in the middle. Germline V gene lookup returns CDR1 ENHRY and CDR2 SYGVKD. The CDR3 loop spans 15 amino acids. The CDR3 spells CAISAGDFLSSPLHF. CDR3 DNA sequence: TGTGCCATCAGTGCCGGGGACTTTTTATCTTCACCCCTCCACTTT.

This clone was recorded once. The rearrangement links TRBV6-2 or TRBV6-3 to TRBJ1-5; D is possibly TRBD1 (5 bases). CDR1 MNHEY and CDR2 SVGEGT come from the germline V gene. This CDR3 contains 15 residues. V was shortened by 4 bases and J by 1 base, with 11 bases between the two germline ends. The CDR3 reads CASSLSGFSNQPQHF. CDR3 DNA: TGTGCCAGCAGTTTATCAGGGTTCAGCAATCAGCCCCAGCATTTT.